This T cell receptor (beta chain) was found in a study of human T cells and chemical hapten exposure. About the study: An area of 2 cm by approximately 2 cm on upper inner arm skin received 2% DPC for sensitization. Each patch test put 0.01% DPC on the upper back, and results were read at 6 days. Study-wide points: The number of TCRs over 1 in 1000 frequency stayed unchanged after DPC.

MiXCR, applied by TCRdb to the RACE reads, yields one record per CDR3 protein. The table records 300,000 to 450,000 distinct CDR3 sequences, nearly 5% of them present only once. This clonotype was recorded a few times. What it binds is not known. Time point meaning: patch test 1, 2 weeks after DPC sensitization. The sample's treatment: therapeutic diphenylcyclopropenone sensitization with weekly scalp DPC. People who gave samples had alopecia, were 18 to 70 years old, and were suitable for DPC. This CDR3 region has 16 residues. The germline V gene encodes CDR1 SGHTA and CDR2 FQGNSA. Trimming cost V 0 bases and J 4 bases, with 15 bases left between them.

The chain carries TRBV7-2 and TRBJ1-1, with D maybe TRBD1 (6 bases). This clonotype originated in a woman in her forties or fifties with alopecia areata. Some clones in this sample may be carry-over from other donors' samples. The sequenced sample was whole blood, obtained in connection with sensitization to the hapten diphenylcyclopropenone (DPC). CDR3 bases: TGTGCCAGCAGCTTAGCGCCGGGGGCCCCGAGCACTGAAGCTTTCTTT. This sequence encodes CASSLAPGAPSTEAFF.